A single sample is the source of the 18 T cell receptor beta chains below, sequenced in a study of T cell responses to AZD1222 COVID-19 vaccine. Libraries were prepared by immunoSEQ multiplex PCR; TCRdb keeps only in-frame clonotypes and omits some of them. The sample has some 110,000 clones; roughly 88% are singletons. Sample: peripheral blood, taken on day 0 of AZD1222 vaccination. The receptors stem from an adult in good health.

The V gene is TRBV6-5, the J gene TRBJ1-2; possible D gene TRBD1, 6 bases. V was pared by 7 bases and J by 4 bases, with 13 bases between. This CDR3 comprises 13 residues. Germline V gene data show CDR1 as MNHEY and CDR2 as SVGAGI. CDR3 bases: TGTGCCAGCACCAAAACAGGGACCTATGGCTACACCTTC. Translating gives CASTKTGTYGYTF.

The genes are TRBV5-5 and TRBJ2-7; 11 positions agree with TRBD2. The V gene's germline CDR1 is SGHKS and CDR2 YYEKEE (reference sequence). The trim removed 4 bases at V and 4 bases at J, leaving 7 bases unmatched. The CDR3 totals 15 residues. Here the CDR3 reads CASSNPGTSGYEQYF. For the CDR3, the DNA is TGTGCCAGCAGCAACCCCGGGACTAGCGGTTACGAGCAGTACTTC.

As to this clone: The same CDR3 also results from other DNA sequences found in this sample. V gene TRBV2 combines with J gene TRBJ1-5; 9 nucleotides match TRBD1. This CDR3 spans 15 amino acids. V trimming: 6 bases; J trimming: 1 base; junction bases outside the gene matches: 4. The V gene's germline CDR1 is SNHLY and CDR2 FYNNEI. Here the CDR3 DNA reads TGTGCCAGCAGGGTTGGGACAGGGAGCAATCAGCCCCAGCATTTT. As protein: CASRVGTGSNQPQHF.

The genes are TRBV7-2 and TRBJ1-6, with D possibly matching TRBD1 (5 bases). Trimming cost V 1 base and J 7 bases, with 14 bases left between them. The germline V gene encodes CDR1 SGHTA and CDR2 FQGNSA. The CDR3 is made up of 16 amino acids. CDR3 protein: CASSLGGSGMNSPLHF. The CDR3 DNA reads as TGTGCCAGCAGCTTAGGGGGTTCAGGGATGAATTCACCCCTCCACTTT. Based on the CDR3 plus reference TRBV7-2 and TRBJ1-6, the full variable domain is GAGVSQSPSNKVTEKGKDVELRCDPISGHTALYWYRQSLGQGLEFLIYFQGNSAPDKSGLPSDRFSAERTGGSVSTLTIQRTQQEDSAVYLCASSLGGSGMNSPLHFGNGTRLTVT.

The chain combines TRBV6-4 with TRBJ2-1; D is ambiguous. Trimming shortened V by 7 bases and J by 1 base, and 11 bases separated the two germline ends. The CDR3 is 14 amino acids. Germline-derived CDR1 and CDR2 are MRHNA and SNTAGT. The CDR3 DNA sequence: TGTGCCAGCAAACTCGGCGGTTCCTACAATGAGCAGTTCTTC. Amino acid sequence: CASKLGGSYNEQFF.

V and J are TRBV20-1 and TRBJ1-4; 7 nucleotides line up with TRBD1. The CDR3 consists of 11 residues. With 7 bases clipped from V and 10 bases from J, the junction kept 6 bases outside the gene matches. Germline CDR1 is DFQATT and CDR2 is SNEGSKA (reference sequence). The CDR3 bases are TGCAGTGGATACAGGGGAGGAAAACTGTTTTTT. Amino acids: CSGYRGGKLFF.

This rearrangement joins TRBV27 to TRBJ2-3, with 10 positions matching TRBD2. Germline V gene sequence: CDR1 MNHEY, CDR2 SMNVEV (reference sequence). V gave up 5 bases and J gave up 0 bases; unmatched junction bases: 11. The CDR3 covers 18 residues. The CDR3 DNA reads TGTGCCAGCAGTGACAGTTGGACTAGCGGAGCTAGCACAGATACGCAGTATTTT. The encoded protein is CASSDSWTSGASTDTQYF.

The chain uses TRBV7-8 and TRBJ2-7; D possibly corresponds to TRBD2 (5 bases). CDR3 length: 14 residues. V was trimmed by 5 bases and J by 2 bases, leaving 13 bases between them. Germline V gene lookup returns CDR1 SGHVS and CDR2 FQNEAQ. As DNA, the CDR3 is TGTGCCAGCAGCGAGACTACTACAGCCTACGAGCAGTACTTC. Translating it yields CASSETTTAYEQYF.

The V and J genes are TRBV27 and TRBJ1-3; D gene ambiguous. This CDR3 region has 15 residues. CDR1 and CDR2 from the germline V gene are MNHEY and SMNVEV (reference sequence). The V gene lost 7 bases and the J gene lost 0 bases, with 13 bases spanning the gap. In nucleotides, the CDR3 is TGTGCCAGCATCGGGTCCTCGGGCTCTGGAAACACCATATATTTT. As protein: CASIGSSGSGNTIYF.

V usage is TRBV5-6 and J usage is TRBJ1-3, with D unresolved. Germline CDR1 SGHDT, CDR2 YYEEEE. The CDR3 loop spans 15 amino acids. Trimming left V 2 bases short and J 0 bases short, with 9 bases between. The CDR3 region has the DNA TGTGCCAGCAGCTTTTGGACGGTCTCTGGAAACACCATATATTTT. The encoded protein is CASSFWTVSGNTIYF. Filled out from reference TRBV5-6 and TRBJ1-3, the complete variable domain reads DAGVTQSPTHLIKTRGQQVTLRCSPKSGHDTVSWYQQALGQGPQFIFQYYEEEERQRGNFPDRFSGHQFPNYSSELNVNALLLGDSALYLCASSFWTVSGNTIYFGEGSWLTVV.

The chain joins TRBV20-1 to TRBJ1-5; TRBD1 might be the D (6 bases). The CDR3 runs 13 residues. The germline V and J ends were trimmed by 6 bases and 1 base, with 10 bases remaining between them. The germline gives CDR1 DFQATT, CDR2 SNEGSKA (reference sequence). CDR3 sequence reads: CSASGQSNQPQHF. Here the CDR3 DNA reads TGCAGTGCGAGTGGACAGAGCAATCAGCCCCAGCATTTT.

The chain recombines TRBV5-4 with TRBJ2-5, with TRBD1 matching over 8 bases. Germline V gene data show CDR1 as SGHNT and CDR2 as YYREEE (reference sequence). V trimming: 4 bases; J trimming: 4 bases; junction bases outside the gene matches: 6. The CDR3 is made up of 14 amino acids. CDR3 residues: CASSPGQAIETQYF. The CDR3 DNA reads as TGTGCCAGCAGCCCGGGACAGGCCATAGAGACCCAGTACTTC.

In DNA, the CDR3 is TGCGCCAGCAGCCCCCCCGGGAACACTGAAGCTTTCTTT. As protein: CASSPPGNTEAFF. This sequence joins TRBV5-1 and TRBJ1-1; D ambiguous. The CDR3 extends over 13 amino acids. CDR1 and CDR2 from the germline V gene are SGHRS and YFSETQ. V shed 4 bases and J shed 1 base, with 8 bases lying between them.

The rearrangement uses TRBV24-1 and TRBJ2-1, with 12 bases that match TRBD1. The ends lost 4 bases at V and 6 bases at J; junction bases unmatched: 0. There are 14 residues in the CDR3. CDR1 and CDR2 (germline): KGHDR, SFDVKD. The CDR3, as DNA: TGTGCCACCAGTGAGGGACAGGGGGCCAATGAGCAGTTCTTC. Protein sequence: CATSEGQGANEQFF.

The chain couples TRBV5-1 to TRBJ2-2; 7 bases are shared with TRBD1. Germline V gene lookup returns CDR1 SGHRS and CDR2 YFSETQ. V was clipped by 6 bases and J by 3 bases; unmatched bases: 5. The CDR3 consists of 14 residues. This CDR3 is CASNDRVDTGELFF. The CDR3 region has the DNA TGCGCCAGCAATGACAGGGTGGACACCGGGGAGCTGTTTTTT.

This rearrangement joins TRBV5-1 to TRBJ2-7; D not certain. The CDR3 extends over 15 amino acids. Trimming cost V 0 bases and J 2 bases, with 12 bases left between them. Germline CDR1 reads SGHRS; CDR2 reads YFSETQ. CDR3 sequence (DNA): TGCGCCAGCAGCTTGGGGCAGTCCTCGCCCTACGAGCAGTACTTC. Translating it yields CASSLGQSSPYEQYF.

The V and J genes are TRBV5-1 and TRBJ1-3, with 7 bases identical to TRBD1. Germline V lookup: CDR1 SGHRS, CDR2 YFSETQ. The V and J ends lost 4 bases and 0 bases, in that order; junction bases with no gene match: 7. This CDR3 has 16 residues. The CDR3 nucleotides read TGCGCCAGCAGCCCGGGACAGACTTTCTCTGGAAACACCATATATTTT. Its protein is CASSPGQTFSGNTIYF.

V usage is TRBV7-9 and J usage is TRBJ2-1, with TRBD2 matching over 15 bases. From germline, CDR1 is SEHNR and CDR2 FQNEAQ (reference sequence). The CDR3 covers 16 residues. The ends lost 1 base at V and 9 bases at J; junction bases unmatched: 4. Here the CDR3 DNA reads TGTGCCAGCAGCTTAGGTGCGGGACTAGCGGGAGGTGAGCAGTTCTTC. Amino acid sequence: CASSLGAGLAGGEQFF.